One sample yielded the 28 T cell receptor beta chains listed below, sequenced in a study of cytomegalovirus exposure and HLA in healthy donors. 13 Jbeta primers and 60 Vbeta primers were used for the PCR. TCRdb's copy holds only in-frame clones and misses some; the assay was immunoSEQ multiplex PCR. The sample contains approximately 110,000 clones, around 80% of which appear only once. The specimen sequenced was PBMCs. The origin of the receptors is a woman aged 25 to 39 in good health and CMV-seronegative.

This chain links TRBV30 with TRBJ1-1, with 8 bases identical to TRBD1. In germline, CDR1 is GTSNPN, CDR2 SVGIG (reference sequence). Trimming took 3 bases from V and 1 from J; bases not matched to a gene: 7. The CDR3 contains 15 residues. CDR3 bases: TGTGCCTGGAGCTCGCTGGGACAGGCGAACACTGAAGCTTTCTTT. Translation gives CAWSSLGQANTEAFF.

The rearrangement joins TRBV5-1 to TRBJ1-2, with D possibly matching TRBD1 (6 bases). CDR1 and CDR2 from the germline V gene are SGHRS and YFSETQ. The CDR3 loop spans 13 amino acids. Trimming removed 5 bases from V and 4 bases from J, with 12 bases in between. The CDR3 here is CASRPGAGYGYTF. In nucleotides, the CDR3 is TGCGCCAGCAGACCAGGGGCCGGCTATGGCTACACCTTC.

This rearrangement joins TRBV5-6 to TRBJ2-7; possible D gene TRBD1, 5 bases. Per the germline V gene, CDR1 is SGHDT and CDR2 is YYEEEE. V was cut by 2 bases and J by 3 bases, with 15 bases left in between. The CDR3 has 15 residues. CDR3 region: CASSFGADPRYEQYF. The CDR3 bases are TGTGCCAGCAGCTTTGGGGCCGACCCCCGCTACGAGCAGTACTTC.

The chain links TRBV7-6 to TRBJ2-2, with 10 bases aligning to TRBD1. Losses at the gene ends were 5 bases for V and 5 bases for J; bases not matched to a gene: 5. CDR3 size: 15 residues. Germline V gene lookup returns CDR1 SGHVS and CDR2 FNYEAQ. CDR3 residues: CASSRTGGGTGELFF. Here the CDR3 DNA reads TGTGCCAGCAGCCGGACAGGGGGTGGGACCGGGGAGCTGTTTTTT.

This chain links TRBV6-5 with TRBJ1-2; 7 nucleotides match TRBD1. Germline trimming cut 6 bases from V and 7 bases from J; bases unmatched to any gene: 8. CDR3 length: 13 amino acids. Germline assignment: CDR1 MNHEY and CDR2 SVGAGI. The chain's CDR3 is CASSPMNRGGYTF. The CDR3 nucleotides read TGTGCCAGCAGCCCTATGAACAGGGGTGGCTACACCTTC.

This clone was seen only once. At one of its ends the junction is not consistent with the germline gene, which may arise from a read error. CDR3 sequence: CASSLGQHQETQYF. The CDR3 coding sequence is TGTGCTAGCAGCTTAGGGCAACACCAAGAGACCCAGTACTTC. The chain recombines TRBV7-7 with TRBJ2-5; D gene unclear. This CDR3 has 14 amino acids. Germline V gene sequence: CDR1 SSHAT, CDR2 FNYEAQ (reference sequence).

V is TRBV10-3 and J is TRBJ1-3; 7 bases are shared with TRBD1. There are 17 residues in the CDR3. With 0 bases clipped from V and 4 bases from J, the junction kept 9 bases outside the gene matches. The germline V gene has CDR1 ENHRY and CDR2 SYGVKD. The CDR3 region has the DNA TGTGCCATCAGTGAGTCGCTCTTACAGGGGACAGGAAACACCATATATTTT. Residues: CAISESLLQGTGNTIYF.

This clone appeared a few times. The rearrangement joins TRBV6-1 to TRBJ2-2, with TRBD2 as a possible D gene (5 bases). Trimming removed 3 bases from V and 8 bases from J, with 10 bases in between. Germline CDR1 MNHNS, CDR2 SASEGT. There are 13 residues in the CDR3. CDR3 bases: TGTGCCAGCAGTGAGGACTTCCCAGGGGAGCTGTTTTTT. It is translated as CASSEDFPGELFF.

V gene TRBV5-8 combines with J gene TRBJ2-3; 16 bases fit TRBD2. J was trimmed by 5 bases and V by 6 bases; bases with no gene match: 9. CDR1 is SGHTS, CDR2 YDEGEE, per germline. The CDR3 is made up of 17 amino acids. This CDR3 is CASTRGTSGGAVDTQYF. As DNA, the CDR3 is TGTGCCAGCACCCGCGGGACTAGCGGGGGGGCCGTAGATACGCAGTATTTT.

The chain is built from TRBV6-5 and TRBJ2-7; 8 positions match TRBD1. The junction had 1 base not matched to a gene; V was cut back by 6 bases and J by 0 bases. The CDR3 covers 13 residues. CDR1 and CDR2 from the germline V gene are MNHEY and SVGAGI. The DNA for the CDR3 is TGTGCCAGCAGGGACAGGGTCTCCTACGAGCAGTACTTC. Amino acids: CASRDRVSYEQYF.

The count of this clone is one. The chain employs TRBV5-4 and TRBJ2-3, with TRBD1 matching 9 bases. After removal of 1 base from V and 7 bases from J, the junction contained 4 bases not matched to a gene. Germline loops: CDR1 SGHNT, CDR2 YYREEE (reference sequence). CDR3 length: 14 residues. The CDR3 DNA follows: TGTGCCAGCAGCTTGACGGACAGGGGAAATACGCAGTATTTT. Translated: CASSLTDRGNTQYF.

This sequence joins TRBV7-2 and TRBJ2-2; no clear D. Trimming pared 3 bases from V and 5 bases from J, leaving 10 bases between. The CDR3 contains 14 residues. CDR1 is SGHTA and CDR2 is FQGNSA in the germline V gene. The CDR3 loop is CASSFPRPTGELFF. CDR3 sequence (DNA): TGTGCCAGCAGCTTCCCTAGGCCTACCGGGGAGCTGTTTTTT.

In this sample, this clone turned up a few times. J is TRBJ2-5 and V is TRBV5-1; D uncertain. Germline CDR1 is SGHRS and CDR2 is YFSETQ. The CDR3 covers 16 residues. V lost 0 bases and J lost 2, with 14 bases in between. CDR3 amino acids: CASSLDGSFVQETQYF. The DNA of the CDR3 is TGCGCCAGCAGCTTGGATGGTAGTTTTGTGCAAGAGACCCAGTACTTC. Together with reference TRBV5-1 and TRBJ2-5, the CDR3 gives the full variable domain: KAGVTQTPRYLIKTRGQQVTLSCSPISGHRSVSWYQQTPGQGLQFLFEYFSETQRNKGNFPGRFSGRQFSNSRSEMNVSTLELGDSALYLCASSLDGSFVQETQYFGPGTRLLVL.

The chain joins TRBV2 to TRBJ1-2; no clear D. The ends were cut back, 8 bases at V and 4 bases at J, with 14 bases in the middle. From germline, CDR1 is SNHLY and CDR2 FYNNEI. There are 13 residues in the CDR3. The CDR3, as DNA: TGTGCCAGCCGGTCCCTCGAGATCTATGGCTACACCTTC. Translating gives CASRSLEIYGYTF.

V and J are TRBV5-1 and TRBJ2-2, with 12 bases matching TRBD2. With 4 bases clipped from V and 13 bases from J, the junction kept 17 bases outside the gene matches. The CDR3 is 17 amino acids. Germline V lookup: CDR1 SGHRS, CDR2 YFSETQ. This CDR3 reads CASSLARASGRADVLFF. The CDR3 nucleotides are TGCGCCAGCAGCCTCGCCAGGGCTAGCGGGAGGGCCGACGTGCTGTTTTTT.

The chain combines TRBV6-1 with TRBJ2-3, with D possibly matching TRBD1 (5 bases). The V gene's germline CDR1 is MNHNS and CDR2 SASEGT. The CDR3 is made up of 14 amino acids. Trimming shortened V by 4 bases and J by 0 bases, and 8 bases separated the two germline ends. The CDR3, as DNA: TGTGCCAGCAGTGCTAGGGGTAGCACAGATACGCAGTATTTT. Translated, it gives CASSARGSTDTQYF.

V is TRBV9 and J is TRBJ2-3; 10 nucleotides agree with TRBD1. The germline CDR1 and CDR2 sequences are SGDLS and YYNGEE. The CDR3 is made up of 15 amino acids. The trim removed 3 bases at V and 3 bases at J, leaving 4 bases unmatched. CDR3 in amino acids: CASSARTGGTDTQYF. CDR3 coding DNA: TGTGCCAGCAGCGCCCGGACAGGGGGGACAGATACGCAGTATTTT.

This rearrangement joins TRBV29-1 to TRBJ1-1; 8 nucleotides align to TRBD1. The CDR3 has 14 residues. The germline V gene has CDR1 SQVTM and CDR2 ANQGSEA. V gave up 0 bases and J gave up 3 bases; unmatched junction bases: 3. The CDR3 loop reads CSVEEIQGDTEAFF. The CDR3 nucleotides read TGCAGCGTTGAAGAAATACAGGGGGACACTGAAGCTTTCTTT.

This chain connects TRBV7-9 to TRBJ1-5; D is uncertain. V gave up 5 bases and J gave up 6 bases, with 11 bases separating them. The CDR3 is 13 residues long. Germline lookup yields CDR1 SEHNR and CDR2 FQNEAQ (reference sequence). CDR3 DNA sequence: TGTGCCAGCAGCGACGGGGTAGGTCAGCCCCAGCATTTT. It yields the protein CASSDGVGQPQHF. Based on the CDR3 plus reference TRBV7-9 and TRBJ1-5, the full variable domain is DTGVSQNPRHKITKRGQNVTFRCDPISEHNRLYWYRQTLGQGPEFLTYFQNEAQLEKSRLLSDRFSAERPKGSFSTLEIQRTEQGDSAMYLCASSDGVGQPQHFGDGTRLSIL.

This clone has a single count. The CDR3 DNA reads as TGTGCCAGCTCATCTGGACTAGCGGGAGTCGGGGAGCTGTTTTTT. This gives the protein CASSSGLAGVGELFF. The chain joins TRBV18 to TRBJ2-2, with 13 positions matching TRBD2. Germline trimming cut 5 bases from V and 7 bases from J; bases unmatched to any gene: 4. The CDR3 length is 15 residues. Germline CDR1 and CDR2: KGHSH and LQKENI.

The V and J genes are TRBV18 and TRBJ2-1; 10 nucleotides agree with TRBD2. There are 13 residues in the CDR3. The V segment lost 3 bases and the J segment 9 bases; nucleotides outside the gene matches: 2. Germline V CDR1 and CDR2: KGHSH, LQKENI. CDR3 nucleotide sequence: TGTGCCAGCTCACCCCGGACTAGCGGTGAGCAGTTCTTC. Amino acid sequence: CASSPRTSGEQFF.

CDR3 in DNA: TGTGCCAGCGCCTTTAGCGGAGCTACTTACAATGAGCAGTTCTTC. Translated, it gives CASAFSGATYNEQFF. V and J are TRBV7-9 and TRBJ2-1; TRBD2 is a possible D gene (6 bases). Per germline, CDR1 SEHNR and CDR2 FQNEAQ (reference sequence). V lost 8 bases, J lost 4 bases, and 18 bases lay in between. CDR3 size: 15 residues.

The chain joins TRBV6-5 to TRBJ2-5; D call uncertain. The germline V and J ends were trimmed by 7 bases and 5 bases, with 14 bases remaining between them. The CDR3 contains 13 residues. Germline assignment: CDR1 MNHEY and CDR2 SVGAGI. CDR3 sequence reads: CASTHSGWETQYF. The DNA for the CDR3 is TGTGCCAGCACCCACTCGGGTTGGGAGACCCAGTACTTC.

The CDR3 region is CASSPPSEIQYF. The DNA of the CDR3 is TGTGCCAGCTCACCTCCCTCGGAGATTCAGTACTTC. The chain employs TRBV18 and TRBJ2-4; D is undetermined. Trimming stripped 3 bases from V and 10 bases from J, with 10 bases between. Germline-derived CDR1 and CDR2 are KGHSH and LQKENI. This CDR3 comprises 12 residues.

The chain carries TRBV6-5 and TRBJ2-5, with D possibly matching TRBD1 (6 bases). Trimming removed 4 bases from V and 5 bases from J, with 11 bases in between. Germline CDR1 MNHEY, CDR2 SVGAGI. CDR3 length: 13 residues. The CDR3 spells CASSLQGAETQYF. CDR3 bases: TGTGCCAGCAGTTTACAGGGTGCGGAGACCCAGTACTTC.

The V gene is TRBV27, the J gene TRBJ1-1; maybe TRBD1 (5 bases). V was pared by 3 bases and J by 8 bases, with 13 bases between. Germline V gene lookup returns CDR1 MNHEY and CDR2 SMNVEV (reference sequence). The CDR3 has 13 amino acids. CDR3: CASSFGGDSEAFF. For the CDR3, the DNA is TGTGCCAGCAGTTTTGGGGGGGACTCAGAAGCTTTCTTT.

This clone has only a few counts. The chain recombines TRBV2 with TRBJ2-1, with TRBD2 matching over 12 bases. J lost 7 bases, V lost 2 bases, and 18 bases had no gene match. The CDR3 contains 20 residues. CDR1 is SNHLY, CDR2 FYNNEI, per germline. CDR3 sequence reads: CASSESPTSGRMVGLNEQFF. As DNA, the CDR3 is TGTGCCAGCAGTGAATCCCCGACTAGCGGGAGAATGGTGGGTTTGAATGAGCAGTTCTTC.

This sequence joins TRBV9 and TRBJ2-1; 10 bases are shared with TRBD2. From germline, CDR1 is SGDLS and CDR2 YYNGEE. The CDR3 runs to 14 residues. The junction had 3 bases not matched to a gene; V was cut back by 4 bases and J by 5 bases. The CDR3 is CASSSGLADNEQFF. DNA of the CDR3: TGTGCCAGCAGCTCCGGACTAGCGGACAATGAGCAGTTCTTC. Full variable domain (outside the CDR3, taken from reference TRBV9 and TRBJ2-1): DSGVTQTPKHLITATGQRVTLRCSPRSGDLSVYWYQQSLDQGLQFLIQYYNGEERAKGNILERFSAQQFPDLHSELNLSSLELGDSALYFCASSSGLADNEQFFGPGTRLTVL.